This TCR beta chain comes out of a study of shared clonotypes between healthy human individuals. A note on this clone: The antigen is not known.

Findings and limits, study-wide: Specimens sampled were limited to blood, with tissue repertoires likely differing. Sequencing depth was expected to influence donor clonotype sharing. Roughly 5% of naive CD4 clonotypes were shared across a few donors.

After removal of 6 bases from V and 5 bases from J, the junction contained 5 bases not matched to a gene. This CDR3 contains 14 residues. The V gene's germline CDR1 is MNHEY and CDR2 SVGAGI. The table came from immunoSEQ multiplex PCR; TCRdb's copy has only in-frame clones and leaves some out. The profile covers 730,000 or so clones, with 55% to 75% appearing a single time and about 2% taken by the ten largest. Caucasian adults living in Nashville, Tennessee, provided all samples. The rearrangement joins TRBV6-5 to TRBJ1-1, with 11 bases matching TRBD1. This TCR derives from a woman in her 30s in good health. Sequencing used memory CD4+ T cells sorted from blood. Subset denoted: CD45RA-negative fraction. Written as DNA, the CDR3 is TGTGCCAGCAGCTGGACAGGGGGCGGGACTGAAGCTTTCTTT. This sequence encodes CASSWTGGGTEAFF.